This paragraph covers one T cell receptor (beta chain) sequence. This sample stems from a study of blood T cell repertoires in COVID-19. Here immunoSEQ multiplex PCR was the method, and the copy in TCRdb shows in-frame clones only, minus some. This table holds roughly 130,000 clones, approximately 80% found once. The clonotype comes from a woman in her forties or fifties with acute or convalescent COVID-19. The sequencing sample was made of peripheral blood.

CDR3 sequence (DNA): TGTGCCAGTAGTTTCACAGGGGGGGCGGCTGGCTACACCTTC. This translates into CASSFTGGAAGYTF. The V call is TRBV19, the J call TRBJ1-2, with 8 nucleotides matching TRBD1. Germline assignment: CDR1 LNHDA and CDR2 SQIVND (reference sequence). CDR3 length: 14 amino acids. J lost 7 bases, V lost 5 bases, and 9 bases had no gene match.